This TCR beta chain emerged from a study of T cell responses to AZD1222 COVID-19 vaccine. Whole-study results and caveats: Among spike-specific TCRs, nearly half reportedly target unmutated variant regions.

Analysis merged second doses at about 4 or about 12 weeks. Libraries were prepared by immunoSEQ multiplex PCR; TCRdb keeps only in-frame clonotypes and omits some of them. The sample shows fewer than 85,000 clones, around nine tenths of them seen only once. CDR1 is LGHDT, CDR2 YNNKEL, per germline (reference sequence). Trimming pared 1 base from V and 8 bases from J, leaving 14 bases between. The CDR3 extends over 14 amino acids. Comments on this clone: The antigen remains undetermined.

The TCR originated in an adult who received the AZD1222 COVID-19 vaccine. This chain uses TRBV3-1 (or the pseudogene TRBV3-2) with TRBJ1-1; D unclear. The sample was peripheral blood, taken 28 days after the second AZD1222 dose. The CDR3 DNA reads TGTGCCAGCAGCCAAGGCCGGGCAGTCATCGAAGCTTTCTTT. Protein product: CASSQGRAVIEAFF.